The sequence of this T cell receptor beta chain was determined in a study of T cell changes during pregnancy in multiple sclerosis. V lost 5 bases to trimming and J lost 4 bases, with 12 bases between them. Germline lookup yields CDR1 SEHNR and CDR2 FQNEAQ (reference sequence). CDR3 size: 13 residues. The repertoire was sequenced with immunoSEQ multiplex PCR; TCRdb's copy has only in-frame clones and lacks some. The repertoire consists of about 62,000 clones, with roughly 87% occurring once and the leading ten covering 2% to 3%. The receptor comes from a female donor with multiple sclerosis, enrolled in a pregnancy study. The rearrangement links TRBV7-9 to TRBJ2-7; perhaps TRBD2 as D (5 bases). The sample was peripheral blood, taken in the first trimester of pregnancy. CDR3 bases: TGTGCCAGCAGCCCAATAACGGGATACGAGCAGTACTTC. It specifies CASSPITGYEQYF.